This TCR beta chain was identified in a study of type 1 regulatory T cells. On the study more broadly: An in vitro protocol generated T-allo10, a Tr1-enriched, alloantigen-specific CD4 T cell product.

T-allo10 cells from the graft donor were described as anergic, host-alloantigen-specific, and alloantigen-specific suppressors. This clonotype was detected only once. Its antigen is still unknown. MiXCR was run by TCRdb on the reads, yielding one entry per CDR3 protein. The sample records about 74,000 distinct CDR3 sequences, approximately 64% being singletons. CDR3 length equals 17 residues. V shed 5 bases and J 4 bases; nucleotides not matched to a gene: 13. The sequenced sample consisted of cultured T cells, either the whole culture or a sorted T cell fraction (not recorded which). Indicated subset: Tr1-enriched cell product generated in vitro against host alloantigens. The chain is built from TRBV12-3 or TRBV12-4 and TRBJ1-4; 7 positions match TRBD1. This TCR derives from a human donor in good health. For the CDR3, the DNA is TGTGCCAGCAGTCTGGGACAGCCACCAATGGGTAATGAAAAACTGTTTTTT. Amino acids: CASSLGQPPMGNEKLFF.